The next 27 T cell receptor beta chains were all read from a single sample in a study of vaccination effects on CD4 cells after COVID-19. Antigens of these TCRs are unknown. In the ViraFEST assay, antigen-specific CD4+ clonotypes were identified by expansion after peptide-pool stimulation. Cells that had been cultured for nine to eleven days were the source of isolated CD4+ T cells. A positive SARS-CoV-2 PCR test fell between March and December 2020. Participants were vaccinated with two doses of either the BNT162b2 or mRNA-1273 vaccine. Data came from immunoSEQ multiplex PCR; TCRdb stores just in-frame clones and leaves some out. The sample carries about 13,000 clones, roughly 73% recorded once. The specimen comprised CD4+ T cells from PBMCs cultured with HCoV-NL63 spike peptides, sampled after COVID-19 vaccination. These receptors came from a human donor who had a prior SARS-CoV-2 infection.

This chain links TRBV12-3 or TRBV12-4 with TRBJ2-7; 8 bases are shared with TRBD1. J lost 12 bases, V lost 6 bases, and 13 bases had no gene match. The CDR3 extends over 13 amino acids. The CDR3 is CASRGRQGIRVYF. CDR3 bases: TGTGCCAGCAGGGGAAGACAGGGGATAAGGGTGTACTTC.

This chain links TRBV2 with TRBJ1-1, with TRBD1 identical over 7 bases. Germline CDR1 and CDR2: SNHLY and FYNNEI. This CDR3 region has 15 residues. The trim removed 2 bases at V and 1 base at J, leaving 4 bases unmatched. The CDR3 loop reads CASSELPGGNTEAFF. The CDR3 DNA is TGTGCCAGCAGTGAATTGCCAGGGGGGAACACTGAAGCTTTCTTT.

CDR3 region: CSAARANTEAFF. Written as DNA, the CDR3 is TGCAGCGCGGCCAGGGCAAACACTGAAGCTTTCTTT. The chain recombines TRBV29-1 with TRBJ1-1; D might be TRBD1 (5 bases). This CDR3 is built from 12 residues. V gave up 7 bases and J gave up 2 bases, with 11 bases separating them. Germline V gene sequence: CDR1 SQVTM, CDR2 ANQGSEA.

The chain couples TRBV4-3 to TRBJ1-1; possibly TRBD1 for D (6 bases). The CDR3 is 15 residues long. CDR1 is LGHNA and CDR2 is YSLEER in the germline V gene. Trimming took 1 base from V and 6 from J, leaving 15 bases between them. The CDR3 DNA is TGCGCCAGCAGCCAAGCTCGGGGGCGCCCCCCTGAAGCTTTCTTT. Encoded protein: CASSQARGRPPEAFF.

The CDR3 loop reads CASSPGGRHTEAFF. CDR3 nucleotide sequence: TGTGCCAGCAGCCCAGGGGGTCGGCACACTGAAGCTTTCTTT. V gene TRBV6-5 combines with J gene TRBJ1-1; 7 bases agree with TRBD1. V lost 6 bases and J lost 3; bases outside the gene matches: 7. The CDR3 has 14 residues. The germline CDR1 and CDR2 sequences are MNHEY and SVGAGI.

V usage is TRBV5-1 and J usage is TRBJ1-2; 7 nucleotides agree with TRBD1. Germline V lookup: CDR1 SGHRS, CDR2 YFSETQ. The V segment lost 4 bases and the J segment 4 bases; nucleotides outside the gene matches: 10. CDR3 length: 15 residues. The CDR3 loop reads CASSRGTAHAYGYTF. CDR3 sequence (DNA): TGCGCCAGCAGCAGAGGGACAGCCCATGCCTATGGCTACACCTTC.

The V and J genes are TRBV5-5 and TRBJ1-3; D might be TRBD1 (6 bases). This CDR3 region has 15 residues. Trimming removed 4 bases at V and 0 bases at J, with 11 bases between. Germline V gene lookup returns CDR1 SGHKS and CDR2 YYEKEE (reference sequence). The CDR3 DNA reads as TGTGCCAGCAGCCCCGCAGGGGTCTCTGGAAACACCATATATTTT. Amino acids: CASSPAGVSGNTIYF.

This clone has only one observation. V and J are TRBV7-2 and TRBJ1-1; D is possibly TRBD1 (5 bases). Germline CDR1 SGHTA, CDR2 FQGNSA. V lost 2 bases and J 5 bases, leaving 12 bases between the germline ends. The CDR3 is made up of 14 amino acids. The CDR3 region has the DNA TGTGCCAGCAGCTTATCCAGGGTGGAGACTGAAGCTTTCTTT. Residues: CASSLSRVETEAFF. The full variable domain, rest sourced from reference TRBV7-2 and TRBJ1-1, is GAGVSQSPSNKVTEKGKDVELRCDPISGHTALYWYRQSLGQGLEFLIYFQGNSAPDKSGLPSDRFSAERTGGSVSTLTIQRTQQEDSAVYLCASSLSRVETEAFFGQGTRLTVV.

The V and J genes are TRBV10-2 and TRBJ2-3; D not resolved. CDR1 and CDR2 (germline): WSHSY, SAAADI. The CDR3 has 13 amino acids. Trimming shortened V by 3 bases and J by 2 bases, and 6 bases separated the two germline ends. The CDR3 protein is CASSEPPTDTQYF. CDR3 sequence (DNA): TGCGCCAGCAGTGAACCGCCCACAGATACGCAGTATTTT.

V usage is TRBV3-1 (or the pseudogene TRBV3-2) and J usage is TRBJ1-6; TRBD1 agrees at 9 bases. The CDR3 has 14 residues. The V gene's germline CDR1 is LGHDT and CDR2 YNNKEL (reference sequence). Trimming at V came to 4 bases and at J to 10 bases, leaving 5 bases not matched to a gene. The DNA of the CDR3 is TGTGCCAGCAGCCCGGACAGGGGCGAATCACCCCTCCACTTT. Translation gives CASSPDRGESPLHF.

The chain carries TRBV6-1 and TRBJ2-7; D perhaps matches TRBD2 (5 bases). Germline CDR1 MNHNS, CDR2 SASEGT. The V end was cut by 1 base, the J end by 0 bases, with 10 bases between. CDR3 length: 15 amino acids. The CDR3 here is CASSEGLALSYEQYF. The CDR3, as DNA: TGTGCCAGCAGTGAAGGGCTAGCCCTCTCCTACGAGCAGTACTTC.

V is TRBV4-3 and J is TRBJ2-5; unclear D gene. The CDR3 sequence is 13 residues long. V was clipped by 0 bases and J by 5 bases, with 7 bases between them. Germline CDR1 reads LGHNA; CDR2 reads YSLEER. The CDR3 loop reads CASSQDKGETQYF. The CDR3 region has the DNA TGCGCCAGCAGCCAAGATAAAGGGGAGACCCAGTACTTC.

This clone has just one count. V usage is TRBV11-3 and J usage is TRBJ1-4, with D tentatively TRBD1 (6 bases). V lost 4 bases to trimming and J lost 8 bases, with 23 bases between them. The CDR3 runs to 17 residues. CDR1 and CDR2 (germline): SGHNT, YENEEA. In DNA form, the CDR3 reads TGTGCCAGCAGCTCCGGATCGTGGGGGGCAAAGATCGAAAAACTGTTTTTT. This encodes CASSSGSWGAKIEKLFF.

As DNA, the CDR3 is TGTGCCAGCAGCCCGAACCTACGCGCAGATACGCAGTATTTT. Translated, it gives CASSPNLRADTQYF. This chain links TRBV7-9 with TRBJ2-3, with D uncertain. The CDR3 length is 14 residues. V lost 5 bases to trimming and J lost 4 bases, with 13 bases between them. CDR1 is SEHNR, CDR2 FQNEAQ, per germline (reference sequence). The complete variable domain, with remaining parts taken from reference TRBV7-9 and TRBJ2-3, reads DTGVSQNPRHKITKRGQNVTFRCDPISEHNRLYWYRQTLGQGPEFLTYFQNEAQLEKSRLLSDRFSAERPKGSFSTLEIQRTEQGDSAMYLCASSPNLRADTQYFGPGTRLTVL.

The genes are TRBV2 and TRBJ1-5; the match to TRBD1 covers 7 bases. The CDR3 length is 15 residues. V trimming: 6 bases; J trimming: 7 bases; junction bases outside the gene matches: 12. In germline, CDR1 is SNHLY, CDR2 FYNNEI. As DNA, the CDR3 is TGTGCCAGCAGGGAGACAGGGCGGGTCGGACAGCCCCAGCATTTT. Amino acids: CASRETGRVGQPQHF.

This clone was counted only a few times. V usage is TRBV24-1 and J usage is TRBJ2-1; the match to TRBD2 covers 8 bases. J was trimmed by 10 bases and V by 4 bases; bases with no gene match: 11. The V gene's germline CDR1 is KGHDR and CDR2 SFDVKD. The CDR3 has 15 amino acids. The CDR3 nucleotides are TGTGCCACCAGTGACCCGGGGGGAGCGGGAGTAGAGCAGTTCTTC. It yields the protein CATSDPGGAGVEQFF.

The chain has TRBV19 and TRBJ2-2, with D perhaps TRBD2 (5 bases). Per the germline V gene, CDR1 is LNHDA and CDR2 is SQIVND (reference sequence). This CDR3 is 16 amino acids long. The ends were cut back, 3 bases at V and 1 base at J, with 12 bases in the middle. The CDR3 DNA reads TGTGCCAGTAGTATTTTTGGCGGGCGGAACACCGGGGAGCTGTTTTTT. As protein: CASSIFGGRNTGELFF.

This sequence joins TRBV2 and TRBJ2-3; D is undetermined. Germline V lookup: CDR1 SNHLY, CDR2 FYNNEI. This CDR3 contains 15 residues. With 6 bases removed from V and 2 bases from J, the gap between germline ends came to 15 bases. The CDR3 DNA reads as TGTGCCAGCAGGGGATGGATCTTTTCCACAGATACGCAGTATTTT. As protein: CASRGWIFSTDTQYF.

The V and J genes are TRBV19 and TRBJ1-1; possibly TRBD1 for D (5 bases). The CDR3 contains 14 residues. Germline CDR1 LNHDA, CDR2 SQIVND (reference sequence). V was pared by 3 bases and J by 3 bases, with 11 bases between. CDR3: CASSIRDLDTEAFF. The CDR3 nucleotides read TGTGCCAGTAGTATTCGGGACCTGGACACTGAAGCTTTCTTT.

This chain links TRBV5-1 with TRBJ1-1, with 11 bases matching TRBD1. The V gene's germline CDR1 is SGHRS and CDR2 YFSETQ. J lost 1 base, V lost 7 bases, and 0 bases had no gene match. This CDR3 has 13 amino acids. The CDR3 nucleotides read TGCGCCAGCGGACAGGGGGCGAACACTGAAGCTTTCTTT. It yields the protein CASGQGANTEAFF.

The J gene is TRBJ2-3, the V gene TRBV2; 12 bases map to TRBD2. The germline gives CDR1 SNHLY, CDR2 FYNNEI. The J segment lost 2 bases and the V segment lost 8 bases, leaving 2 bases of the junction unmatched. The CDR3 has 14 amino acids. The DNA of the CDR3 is TGTGCCAGCGGACTAGCGGGGATCACAGATACGCAGTATTTT. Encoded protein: CASGLAGITDTQYF.

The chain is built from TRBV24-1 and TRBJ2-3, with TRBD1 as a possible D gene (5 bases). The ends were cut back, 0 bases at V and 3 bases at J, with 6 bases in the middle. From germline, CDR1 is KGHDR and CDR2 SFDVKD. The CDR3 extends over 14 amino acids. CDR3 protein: CATSDLDRTDTQYF. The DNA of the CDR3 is TGTGCCACCAGTGATTTGGACAGAACAGATACGCAGTATTTT.

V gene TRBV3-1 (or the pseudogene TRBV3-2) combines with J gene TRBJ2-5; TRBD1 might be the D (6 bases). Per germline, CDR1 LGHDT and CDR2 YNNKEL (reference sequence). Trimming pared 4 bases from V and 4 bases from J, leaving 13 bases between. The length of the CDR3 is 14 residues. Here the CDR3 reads CASSPPGVLETQYF. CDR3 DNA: TGTGCCAGCAGCCCCCCAGGGGTGTTAGAGACCCAGTACTTC.

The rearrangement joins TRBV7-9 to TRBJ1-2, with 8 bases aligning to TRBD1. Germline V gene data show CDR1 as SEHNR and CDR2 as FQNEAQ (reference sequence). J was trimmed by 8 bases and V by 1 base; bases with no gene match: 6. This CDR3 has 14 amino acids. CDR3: CASSLDADRGGYTF. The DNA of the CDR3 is TGTGCCAGCAGCTTAGACGCCGACAGGGGCGGCTACACCTTC.

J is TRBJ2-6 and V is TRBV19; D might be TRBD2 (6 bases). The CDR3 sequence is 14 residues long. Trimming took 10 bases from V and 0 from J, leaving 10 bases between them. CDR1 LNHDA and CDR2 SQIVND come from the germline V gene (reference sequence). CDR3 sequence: CATAGISGANVLTF. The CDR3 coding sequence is TGTGCCACCGCGGGGATCTCTGGGGCCAACGTCCTGACTTTC.

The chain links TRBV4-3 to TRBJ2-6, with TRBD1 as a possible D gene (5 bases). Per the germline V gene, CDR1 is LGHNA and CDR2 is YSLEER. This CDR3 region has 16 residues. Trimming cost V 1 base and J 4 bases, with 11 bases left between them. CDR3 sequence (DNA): TGCGCCAGCAGCCAAGCTGCAGGGATAGGGGCCAACGTCCTGACTTTC. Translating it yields CASSQAAGIGANVLTF.

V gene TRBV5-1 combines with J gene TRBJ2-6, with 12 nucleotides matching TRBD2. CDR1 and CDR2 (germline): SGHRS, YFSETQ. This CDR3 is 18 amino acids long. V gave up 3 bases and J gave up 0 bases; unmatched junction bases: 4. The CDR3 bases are TGCGCCAGCAGCTCTGGACTAGCGGGAAACTCTGGGGCCAACGTCCTGACTTTC. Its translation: CASSSGLAGNSGANVLTF.